This TCR beta chain was recovered during a study of blood T cells in healthy people across ages. Study-wide points: The authors considered diversity estimates from one million T cells to be underestimates.

Comment on this clonotype: The antigen remains undetermined.

The authors extracted at least 5 micrograms of total RNA per sample. Primers used in a second PCR of roughly 6 to 12 cycles were a sample-barcoded 5' primer and a J-beta primer mix. TCRdb itself ran the 5' RACE reads through MiXCR, one entry per CDR3 protein. The data hold hundreds of thousands of distinct CDR3 sequences, with roughly 53% observed a single time. This TCR was recovered from a man older than 75 in good health. Sequencing input: blood.

This CDR3 is CASRQAGGRGNQPQHF. As DNA, the CDR3 is TGTGCCAGCAGGCAGGCGGGGGGTCGGGGCAATCAGCCCCAGCATTTT. V is TRBV6-2 or TRBV6-3 and J is TRBJ1-5, with TRBD1 as a possible D gene (5 bases). The CDR3 is made up of 16 amino acids. CDR1 and CDR2 (germline): MNHEY, SVGEGT. Trimming took off 6 bases at V and 2 bases at J, with 17 bases between the two ends.